Listed below are T cell receptor beta chains from one sample, sequenced in a study of PD-1 blockade in classical Hodgkin lymphoma. TCRdb's copy holds only in-frame clones and misses some; the assay was immunoSEQ multiplex PCR. Among some 150,000 clones, under 85% were seen once, and the ten largest hold over 7.5%. Specimen: peripheral blood mononuclear cells (PBMCs), collected before the second cycle of nivolumab. The source is a human donor with classical Hodgkin lymphoma. Each CDR3 is given with its conserved first and last residue. A D gene is named only where the DNA matches it firmly. A row's size may be missing; if present it is once, few, many or a size class.

v_gene	d_gene	abundance	j_gene	CDR3aa	CDR3nt
TRBV9	TRBD2	-	TRBJ2-5	CASSVVAGVSETQYF	TGTGCCAGCAGCGTAGTAGCGGGGGTTTCAGAGACCCAGTACTTC
TRBV2	-	-	TRBJ2-4	CASTAGRGGNIQYF	TGTGCCAGTACTGCGGGCAGGGGAGGGAACATTCAGTACTTC
TRBV6-5	-	-	TRBJ1-2	CASSYSLGGNYGYTF	TGTGCCAGCAGTTACTCTTTAGGGGGTAACTATGGCTACACCTTC
TRBV5-1	-	-	TRBJ1-2	CASSLALLTNGYTF	TGCGCCAGCAGCTTGGCTCTTTTGACAAATGGCTACACCTTC
TRBV5-4	-	-	TRBJ2-3	CASRPAGDTQYF	TGTGCCTCCCGACCGGCAGGAGATACGCAGTATTTT
TRBV11-2	TRBD1	-	TRBJ1-6	CASTEGTVSYNSPLHF	TGTGCCAGCACCGAAGGGACAGTCTCCTATAATTCACCCCTCCACTTT
TRBV4-1	TRBD1	few	TRBJ2-1	CASSLEGGPYNEQFF	TGCGCCAGCAGCCTGGAAGGGGGCCCCTACAATGAGCAGTTCTTC
TRBV7-6	-	-	TRBJ2-7	CASSLRSPYLTAVEEYF	TGTGCCAGCAGTCTACGGTCTCCCTACCTGACAGCCGTGGAGGAGTACTTC
TRBV10-3	-	-	TRBJ2-7	CAVGGAYEQYF	TGTGCCGTAGGCGGGGCTTACGAGCAGTACTTC
TRBV6-5	-	-	TRBJ1-3	CASSFVGTVSGNTIYF	TGTGCCAGCAGTTTTGTAGGCACGGTCTCTGGAAACACCATATATTTT
TRBV19	TRBD1	-	TRBJ2-7	CASSTRGLLSYEQYF	TGTGCCAGTAGTACCAGGGGGCTCCTCTCCTACGAGCAGTACTTC
TRBV4-2	TRBD2	-	TRBJ2-5	CASSQDEGREQYF	TGTGCCAGCAGCCAAGATGAGGGGAGGGAACAGTACTTC
TRBV5-5	-	few	TRBJ2-5	CASSLLGLGETQYF	TGTGCCAGCAGCTTACTGGGGTTGGGTGAGACCCAGTACTTC
TRBV9	-	few	TRBJ2-3	CASSVRGTTDTQYF	TGTGCCAGCAGCGTCCGAGGGACAACAGATACGCAGTATTTT
TRBV9	TRBD2	-	TRBJ2-7	CASSPASGISYEQYF	TGTGCCAGCAGCCCCGCTAGCGGGATCTCCTACGAGCAGTACTTC
TRBV19	TRBD2	-	TRBJ2-3	CASSLAENLAGGLDTQYF	TGTGCCAGTAGTCTCGCCGAGAATCTAGCGGGGGGGCTAGATACGCAGTATTTT
TRBV6-5	TRBD2	few	TRBJ2-7	CASSFVLAGRSYEQYF	TGTGCCAGCAGTTTTGTCCTAGCGGGAAGGTCCTACGAGCAGTACTTC
TRBV10-3	TRBD1	-	TRBJ2-7	CAIHSENRGNLYEQYF	TGTGCCATCCATTCGGAAAACAGGGGCAACCTTTACGAGCAGTACTTC
TRBV15	-	-	TRBJ2-7	CATSRGRDREQYF	TGTGCCACCAGCAGAGGCAGGGACCGCGAGCAGTACTTC
TRBV5-1	-	-	TRBJ2-1	CASSPRVSQGTEQFF	TGCGCCAGCAGCCCTAGGGTTTCTCAGGGTACTGAGCAGTTCTTC
TRBV6-6	-	-	TRBJ1-2	CASSYGRAYGYTF	TGTGCCAGCAGTTACGGACGAGCTTATGGCTACACCTTC
TRBV30	-	once	TRBJ2-1	CAWVPGLRNSYNEQFF	TGTGCCTGGGTTCCTGGACTCCGGAATTCCTACAATGAGCAGTTCTTC
TRBV19	TRBD1	-	TRBJ1-5	CASSKDRDQPQHF	TGTGCCAGTAGTAAGGACAGGGATCAGCCCCAGCATTTT
TRBV10-3	-	-	TRBJ1-1	CAISRALIDTEAFF	TGTGCCATCAGTCGGGCCCTAATTGACACTGAAGCTTTCTTT